The present entry profiles one T cell receptor (beta chain) with its context. Antigen: not known. These data belong to a study of cytomegalovirus exposure and HLA in healthy donors. The wider study: Ancestry clustering placed 81% of approximately 370 genotyped donors in the Caucasian-associated cluster. Findings and limits, study-wide: Specific recognition of CMV antigens was confirmed in vitro for three chains (all CMV-associated). Researchers counted roughly 150 TCR beta chains as cytomegalovirus-associated. Later analysis found that TCR beta chains associated with HLA were more clonally expanded than other, equally common chains.

Both 60 Vbeta primers and 13 Jbeta primers went into the PCR. The table came from immunoSEQ multiplex PCR; TCRdb's copy has only in-frame clones and leaves some out. The sample carries around 130,000 clones, over 65% recorded once. CDR1 SGHDT and CDR2 YYEEEE come from the germline V gene. Unmatched junction bases numbered 14, after V lost 4 bases and J lost 8 bases. There are 15 residues in the CDR3. Sample: PBMCs. This TCR came from a man aged 45-60 years in good health and CMV-seronegative. The V and J genes are TRBV5-6 and TRBJ1-1; 7 bases map to TRBD1. As DNA, the CDR3 is TGTGCCAGCAGCGAGGGACAGTTGATTTTATCAGAAGCTTTCTTT. Amino acids: CASSEGQLILSEAFF.